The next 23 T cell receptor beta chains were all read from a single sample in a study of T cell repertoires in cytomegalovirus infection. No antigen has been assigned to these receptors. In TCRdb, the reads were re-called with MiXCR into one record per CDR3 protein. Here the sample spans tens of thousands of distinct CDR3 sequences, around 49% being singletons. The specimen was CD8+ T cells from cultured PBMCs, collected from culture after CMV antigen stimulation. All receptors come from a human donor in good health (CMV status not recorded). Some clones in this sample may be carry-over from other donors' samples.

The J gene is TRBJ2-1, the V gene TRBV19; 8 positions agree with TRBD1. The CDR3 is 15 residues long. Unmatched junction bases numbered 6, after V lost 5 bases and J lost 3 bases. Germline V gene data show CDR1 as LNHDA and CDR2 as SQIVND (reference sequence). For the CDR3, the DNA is TGTGCCAGTAGTCCCGACAGGGGAGGCTACAATGAGCAGTTCTTC. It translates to CASSPDRGGYNEQFF.

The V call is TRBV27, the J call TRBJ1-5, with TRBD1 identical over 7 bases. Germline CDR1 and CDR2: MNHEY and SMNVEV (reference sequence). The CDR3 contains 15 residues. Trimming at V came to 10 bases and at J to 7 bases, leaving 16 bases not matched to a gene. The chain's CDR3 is CATRDSGGPRQPQHF. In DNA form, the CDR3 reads TGTGCCACCCGGGACAGCGGAGGGCCCAGGCAGCCCCAGCATTTT.

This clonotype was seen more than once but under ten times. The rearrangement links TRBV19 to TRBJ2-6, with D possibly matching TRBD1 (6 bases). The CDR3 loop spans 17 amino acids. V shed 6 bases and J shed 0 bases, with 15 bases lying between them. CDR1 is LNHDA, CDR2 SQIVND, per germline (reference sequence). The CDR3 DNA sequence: TGTGCCAGTAGCCCGGACAGCCCCCACTCTGGGGCCAACGTCCTGACTTTC. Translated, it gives CASSPDSPHSGANVLTF.

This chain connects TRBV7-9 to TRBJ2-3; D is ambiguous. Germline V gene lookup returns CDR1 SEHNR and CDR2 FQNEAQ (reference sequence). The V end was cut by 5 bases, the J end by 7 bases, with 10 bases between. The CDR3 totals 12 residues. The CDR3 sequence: CASSPPPNTQYF. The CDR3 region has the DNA TGTGCCAGCAGCCCACCCCCAAATACGCAGTATTTT.

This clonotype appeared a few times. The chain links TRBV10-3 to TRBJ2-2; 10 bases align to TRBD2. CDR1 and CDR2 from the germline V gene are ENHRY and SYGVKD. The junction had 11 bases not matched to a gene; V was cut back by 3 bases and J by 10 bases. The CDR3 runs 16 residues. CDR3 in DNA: TGTGCCATCAGTGACCATAGCGGGGGGCCAACGCAGGAGCTGTTTTTT. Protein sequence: CAISDHSGGPTQELFF.

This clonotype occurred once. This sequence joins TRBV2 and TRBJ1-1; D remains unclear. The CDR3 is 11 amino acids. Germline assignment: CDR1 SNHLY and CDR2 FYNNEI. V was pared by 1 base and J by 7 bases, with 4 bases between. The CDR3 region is CASSEGVEAFF. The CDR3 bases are TGTGCCAGCAGTGAAGGAGTTGAAGCTTTCTTT.

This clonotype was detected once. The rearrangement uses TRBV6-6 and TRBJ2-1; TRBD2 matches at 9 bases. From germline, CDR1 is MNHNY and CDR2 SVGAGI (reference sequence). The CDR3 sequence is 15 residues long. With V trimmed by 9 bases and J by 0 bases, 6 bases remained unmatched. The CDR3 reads CARPLSGGSYNEQFF. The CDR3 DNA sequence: TGTGCCAGACCCCTTAGCGGGGGCTCCTACAATGAGCAGTTCTTC.

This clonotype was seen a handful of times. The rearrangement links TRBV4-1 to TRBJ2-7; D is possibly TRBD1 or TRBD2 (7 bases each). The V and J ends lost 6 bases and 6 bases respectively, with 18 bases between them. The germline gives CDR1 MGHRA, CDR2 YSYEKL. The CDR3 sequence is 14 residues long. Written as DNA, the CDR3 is TGCGCCAGCAGTCCTTATGACAGGGAGGGCGAGCAGTACTTC. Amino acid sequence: CASSPYDREGEQYF.

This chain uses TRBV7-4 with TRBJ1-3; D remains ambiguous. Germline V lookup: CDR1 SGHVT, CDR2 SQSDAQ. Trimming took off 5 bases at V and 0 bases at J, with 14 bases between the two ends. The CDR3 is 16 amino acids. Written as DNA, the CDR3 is TGTGCCAGCAGCCCACCGGACGGCCTCTCTGGAAACACCATATATTTT. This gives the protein CASSPPDGLSGNTIYF.

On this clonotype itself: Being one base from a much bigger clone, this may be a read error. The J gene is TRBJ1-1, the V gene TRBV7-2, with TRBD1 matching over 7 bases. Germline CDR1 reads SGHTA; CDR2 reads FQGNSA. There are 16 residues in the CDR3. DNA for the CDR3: TGTGCCAGCAGCTTAGAGCCAGGGGGAGTGTGGACTGATGCTTTCTTT. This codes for CASSLEPGGVWTDAFF.

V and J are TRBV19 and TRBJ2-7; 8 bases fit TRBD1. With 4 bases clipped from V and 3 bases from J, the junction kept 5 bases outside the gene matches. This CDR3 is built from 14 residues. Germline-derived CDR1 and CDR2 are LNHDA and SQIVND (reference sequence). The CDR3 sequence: CASSKGQGFYEQYF. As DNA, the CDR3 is TGTGCCAGTAGTAAAGGACAGGGTTTCTACGAGCAGTACTTC.

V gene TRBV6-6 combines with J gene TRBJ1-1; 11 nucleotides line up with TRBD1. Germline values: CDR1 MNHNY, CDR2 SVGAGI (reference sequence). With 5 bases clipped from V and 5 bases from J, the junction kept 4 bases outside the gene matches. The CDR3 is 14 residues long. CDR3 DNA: TGTGCCAGCAGTATCGGGACAGGGGGAACTGAAGCTTTCTTT. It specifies CASSIGTGGTEAFF.

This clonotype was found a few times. The CDR3 coding sequence is TGCAGCGTTGAAGGGAGGGAGTACTACGAGCAGTACTTC. It is translated as CSVEGREYYEQYF. The chain uses TRBV29-1 and TRBJ2-7, with D possibly matching TRBD2 (6 bases). V was trimmed by 1 base and J by 3 bases, leaving 10 bases between them. Looked up from germline, CDR1 is SQVTM and CDR2 is ANQGSEA. This CDR3 contains 13 residues.

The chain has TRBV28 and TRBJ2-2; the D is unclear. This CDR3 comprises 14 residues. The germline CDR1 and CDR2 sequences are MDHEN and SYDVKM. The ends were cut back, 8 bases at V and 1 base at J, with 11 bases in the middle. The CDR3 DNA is TGTGCCAGCCGAAATTCAGGGAACACCGGGGAGCTGTTTTTT. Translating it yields CASRNSGNTGELFF.

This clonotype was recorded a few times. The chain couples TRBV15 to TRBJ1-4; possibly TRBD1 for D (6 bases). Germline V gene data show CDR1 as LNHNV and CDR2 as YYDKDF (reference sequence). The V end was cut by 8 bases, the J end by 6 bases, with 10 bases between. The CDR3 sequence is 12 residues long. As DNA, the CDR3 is TGTGCCACCCGGGCAGGGGATGAAAAACTGTTTTTT. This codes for CATRAGDEKLFF.

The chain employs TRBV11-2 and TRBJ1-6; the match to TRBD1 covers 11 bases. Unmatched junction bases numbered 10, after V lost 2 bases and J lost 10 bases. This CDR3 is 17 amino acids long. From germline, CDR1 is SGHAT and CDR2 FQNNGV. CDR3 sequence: CASSLTDRGPKSSPLHF. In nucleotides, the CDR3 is TGTGCCAGCAGCTTAACGGACAGGGGGCCGAAGAGCTCACCCCTCCACTTT. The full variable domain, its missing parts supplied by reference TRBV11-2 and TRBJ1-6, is EAGVAQSPRYKIIEKRQSVAFWCNPISGHATLYWYQQILGQGPKLLIQFQNNGVVDDSQLPKDRFSAERLKGVDSTLKIQPAKLEDSAVYLCASSLTDRGPKSSPLHFGNGTRLTVT.

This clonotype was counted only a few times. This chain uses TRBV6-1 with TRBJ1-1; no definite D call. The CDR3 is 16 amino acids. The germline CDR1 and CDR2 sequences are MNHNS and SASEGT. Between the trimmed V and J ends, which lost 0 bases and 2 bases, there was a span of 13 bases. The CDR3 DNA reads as TGTGCCAGCAGTGAAGCGGGAAGGCGGTACAACACTGAAGCTTTCTTT. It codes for CASSEAGRRYNTEAFF.

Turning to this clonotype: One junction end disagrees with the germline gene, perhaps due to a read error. CDR3 in amino acids: CASSLDSDEKLFF. The CDR3 nucleotides are TGTGCCAGCAGCTTGGATAGCGACGAAAAACTGTTTTTT. The V call is TRBV5-3, the J call TRBJ1-4; D not resolved. TRBV5-3 is reported as an ORF; its role is uncertain. CDR3 length: 13 amino acids.

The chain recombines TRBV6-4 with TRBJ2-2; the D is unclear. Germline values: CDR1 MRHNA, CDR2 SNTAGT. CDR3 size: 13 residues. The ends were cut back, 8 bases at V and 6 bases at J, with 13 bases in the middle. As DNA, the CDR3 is TGTGCCAGCCTGGACGCTTCGGCCGGGGAGCTGTTTTTT. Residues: CASLDASAGELFF.

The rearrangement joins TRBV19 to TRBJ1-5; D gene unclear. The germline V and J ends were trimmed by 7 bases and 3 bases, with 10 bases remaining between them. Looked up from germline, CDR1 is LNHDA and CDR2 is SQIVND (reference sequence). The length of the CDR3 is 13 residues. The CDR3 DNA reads TGTGCCAGTAAAAGGGCGAACAATCAGCCCCAGCATTTT. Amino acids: CASKRANNQPQHF.

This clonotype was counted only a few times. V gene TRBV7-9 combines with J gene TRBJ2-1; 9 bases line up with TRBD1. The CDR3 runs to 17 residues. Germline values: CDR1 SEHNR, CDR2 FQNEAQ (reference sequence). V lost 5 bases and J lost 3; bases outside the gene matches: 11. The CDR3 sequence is CASSMDRGTPGYNEQFF. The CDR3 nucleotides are TGTGCCAGCAGCATGGACAGGGGAACCCCAGGCTACAATGAGCAGTTCTTC.

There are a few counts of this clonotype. The CDR3 DNA is TGTGCCAGCAGCCCCGGGACAGGGGTTTCCCACGAGCAGTACTTC. Translating it yields CASSPGTGVSHEQYF. The chain links TRBV7-8 to TRBJ2-7; 10 positions agree with TRBD1. CDR1 is SGHVS and CDR2 is FQNEAQ in the germline V gene. The V segment lost 5 bases and the J segment 5 bases; nucleotides outside the gene matches: 9. The CDR3 sequence is 15 residues long.

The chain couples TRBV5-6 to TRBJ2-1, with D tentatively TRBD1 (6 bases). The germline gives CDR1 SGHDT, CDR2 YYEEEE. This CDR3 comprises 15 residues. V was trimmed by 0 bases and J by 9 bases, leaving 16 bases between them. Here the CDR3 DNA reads TGTGCCAGCAGCTTGGGGGTCAGGGGTAATGGTGAGCAGTTCTTC. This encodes CASSLGVRGNGEQFF.